In this sample, the clone carrying this T cell receptor (beta chain) turned up a few times. Looked up from germline, CDR1 is SGHKS and CDR2 is YYEKEE (reference sequence). V shed 0 bases and J 6 bases; nucleotides not matched to a gene: 4. The CDR3 is made up of 14 amino acids. The sample belongs to a study of blood T cell repertoires in COVID-19. About the research overall: Whether acute or convalescent, the COVID-19 samples came from the United States, Italy and Spain. T cells, B-cell-depleted T cells, or PBMCs supplied cDNA or gDNA.

Method: immunoSEQ multiplex PCR; TCRdb's copy keeps in-frame clones and lacks some. Of approximately 240,000 clones in the sample, 80% to 90% were seen once. Researchers sorted participants into cohorts using their self-reported clinical history. The sequence came from a woman in her forties or fifties in a cohort exposed to, infected with or recovered from COVID-19 (not recorded which). The sample was PBMCs or T cells enriched from blood (not recorded which). J is TRBJ1-2 and V is TRBV5-5; 8 bases agree with TRBD1. The CDR3 reads CASSLAVDRDGYTF. CDR3 sequence (DNA): TGTGCCAGCAGCTTGGCTGTGGACAGGGATGGCTACACCTTC.